This paragraph reports one T cell receptor (beta chain). With V trimmed by 4 bases and J by 2 bases, 6 bases remained unmatched. CDR1 and CDR2 from the germline V gene are SGHTA and FQGNSA. The CDR3 consists of 15 residues. The data were obtained in a study of blood T cell repertoires in COVID-19. At the level of the study: COVID-19 samples from acute and convalescent phases originated in the United States, Italy and Spain.

Researchers sorted participants into cohorts using their self-reported clinical history. Recovery meant two consecutive negative NP/OP PCR tests, professional clearance, or resolved symptoms. The repertoire was sequenced with immunoSEQ multiplex PCR; TCRdb's copy has only in-frame clones and lacks some. The table has some 370,000 clones, around 83% seen once. This chain joins TRBV7-2 and TRBJ2-7; TRBD1 aligns across 9 bases. Sequencing was done on a sample of PBMCs or T cells enriched from blood (not recorded which). The sequence was obtained from a woman between 45 and 60 years old who had recovered from COVID-19. CDR3 residues: CASSSPGTGTYEQYF. In nucleotides, the CDR3 is TGTGCCAGCAGCTCCCCCGGGACAGGGACCTACGAGCAGTACTTC.